This T cell receptor (beta chain) stems from a study of T cells in Graves' hyperthyroidism and ophthalmopathy. Study-wide results and limits: It was a median approximately 6 months before onset that the model predicted ophthalmopathy. Blood also carried most thyroid clonotypes expanded above 0.001.

It was uncontrolled infection, other autoimmune disease, pregnancy or lactation that excluded patients. This clonotype was counted only a few times. The antigen is unknown. The length of the CDR3 is 14 residues. V dropped 2 bases and J dropped 6 bases, with 11 bases sitting between them. Per germline, CDR1 SGHRS and CDR2 YFSETQ. The source material, RNA transcripts, was used to amplify TCR beta CDR3 regions. With the HTBI primer set, the TCR CDR3 went through a first round of RT-PCR. MiXCR, applied by TCRdb to the multiplex PCR reads, yields one record per CDR3 protein. The repertoire holds hundreds of thousands of distinct CDR3 sequences, with around 15% as singletons.

The chain joins TRBV5-1 to TRBJ2-2; D gene uncertain. The source material was blood. The TCR comes from a woman aged 50 to 60 with Graves' ophthalmopathy. In nucleotides, the CDR3 is TGCGCCAGCAGCTTTGGAGCGAATCCCGGGGAGCTGTTTTTT. Protein sequence: CASSFGANPGELFF.